Listed below are T cell receptor beta chains from one sample, sequenced in a study of T cell repertoires in cytomegalovirus infection. TCRdb re-analysed the reads in MiXCR, keeping a single row per CDR3 protein. The table records 450,000 to 600,000 distinct CDR3 sequences, approximately 10% of them present only once. The sample was PBMCs. The source is a human donor in good health (CMV status not recorded). Some clones in this sample may be carry-over from other donors' samples. Both conserved end residues are part of each CDR3. A D gene is named only where the DNA matches it firmly. Rows give clone size only sometimes, using once, few, many, or a class for an expanded clone.

abundance	j_gene	v_gene	d_gene	CDR3nt	CDR3aa
NA	TRBJ2-1	TRBV30	TRBD2	TGTGCCTGGACGGGAGGCGGGGGCAATGAGCAGTTCTTC	CAWTGGGGNEQFF
few	TRBJ2-1	TRBV3-1	TRBD2	TGTGCCAGCAGCCAAGTCCTAGCGGGAGACAATGAGCAGTTCTTC	CASSQVLAGDNEQFF
many	TRBJ2-2	TRBV7-3	NA	TGTGCCAGCAGCGGACCCGGAGGGCTGGACACCGGGGAGCTGTTTTTT	CASSGPGGLDTGELFF
many	TRBJ1-5	TRBV27	TRBD1	TGTGCCAGCAGCCAGGGGGCGCGGGGCAATCAGCCCCAGCATTTT	CASSQGARGNQPQHF
NA	TRBJ2-7	TRBV7-9	NA	TGTGCCAGCAGCTTAGCGCGCGGCGGCTCCTACGAGCAGTACTTC	CASSLARGGSYEQYF
NA	TRBJ1-6	TRBV27	NA	TGTGCCAGCAGTCCTACGGTGGAGTCACCCCTCCACTTT	CASSPTVESPLHF
few	TRBJ1-2	TRBV14	NA	TGTGCCAGCAGCCAAGATGATAGGATCTATGGCTACACCTTC	CASSQDDRIYGYTF
few	TRBJ2-2	TRBV30	NA	TGTGCCTGGAGTGTGGGGCAGTCGTTGGGCGGGGAGCTGTTTTTT	CAWSVGQSLGGELFF
NA	TRBJ2-7	TRBV20-1	TRBD1	TGCAGTGCTAGAGTCGGGACAGGGGCGACCGAGCAGTACTTC	CSARVGTGATEQYF
many	TRBJ2-7	TRBV7-6	TRBD1	TGTGCCAGCAGCCTGGGACAGCCTTACGAGCAGTACTTC	CASSLGQPYEQYF
many	TRBJ1-4	TRBV12-3/TRBV12-4	NA	TGTGCCAGCAGTTTGAGAGGGGGAGTGGAAAAACTGTTTTTT	CASSLRGGVEKLFF
many	TRBJ1-1	TRBV7-9	NA	TGTGCCAGCAGCTCAGACAGCCGACTGACAGCTTTCTTT	CASSSDSRLTAFF
NA	TRBJ1-2	TRBV20-1	NA	TGCAGTGCTAGAGAGGGAGTAACCTATGGCTACACCTTC	CSAREGVTYGYTF
few	TRBJ2-6	TRBV29-1	NA	TGCAGCGTTGAGGATAAAGGGATAGATGGGGCCAACGTCCTGACTTTC	CSVEDKGIDGANVLTF
many	TRBJ1-2	TRBV10-3	NA	TGTGCCATCAGTGAGTCGTCCCGGACGGGCCTGGGCTATGGCTACACCTTC	CAISESSRTGLGYGYTF
NA	TRBJ1-2	TRBV28	TRBD1	TGTGCCAGCAGTCTTGTAGGGGACAGTAACTATGGCTACACCTTC	CASSLVGDSNYGYTF
many	TRBJ1-1	TRBV18	TRBD1	TGTGCCAGCTCACCAGGGACAGGGGGGTGGACTGAAGCTTTCTTT	CASSPGTGGWTEAFF
many	TRBJ2-6	TRBV6-5	NA	TGTGCCAGCAGTCCAGGGCCTGGGGCCAACGTCCTGACTTTC	CASSPGPGANVLTF
many	TRBJ2-1	TRBV12-3/TRBV12-4	TRBD2	TGTGCCAGCAGTTTAGGAGGACTAGCGGGGGGGAATTCCTACAATGAGCAGTTCTTC	CASSLGGLAGGNSYNEQFF
NA	TRBJ2-5	TRBV7-3	TRBD1	TGTGCCAGCAGCTCCGGGACAGGAGGATGGGAGACCCAGTACTTC	CASSSGTGGWETQYF
few	TRBJ1-4	TRBV7-9	NA	TGTGCCAGCAGCTTACAGGGGCCGCAGCATGAAAAACTGTTTTTT	CASSLQGPQHEKLFF
many	TRBJ2-7	TRBV10-3	NA	TGTGCCATCAGTGAGCTCTACGAGCAGTACTTC	CAISELYEQYF